Given below is one T cell receptor (beta chain) in context. TCRdb's copy holds only in-frame clones and misses some; the assay was immunoSEQ multiplex PCR. The data contain roughly 360,000 clones, more than 65% of them singletons. V lost 4 bases, J lost 0 bases, and 11 bases lay in between. The CDR3 covers 15 residues. Germline CDR1 LNHNV, CDR2 YYDKDF (reference sequence). These data are taken from a study of blood T cell repertoires in COVID-19. The receptor comes from a human donor with acute or convalescent COVID-19. The donor label of this sample is uncertain. The source material was peripheral blood. The chain has TRBV15 and TRBJ2-3, with D maybe TRBD1 (6 bases). The CDR3 region is CATSTRQDSTDTQYF. CDR3 nucleotides: TGTGCCACCAGCACACGACAGGACAGCACAGATACGCAGTATTTT.